This entry is about one T cell receptor (beta chain). As handled by the study authors: Estimates of nucleated cell counts were drawn from the amplification of reference gene primers. TCRdb keeps only in-frame clones here, not all; method: immunoSEQ multiplex PCR. That table gives V, J and clone size, and the DNA gave D and trimming. The repertoire includes over 95,000 clones, approximately 84% of them detected once, and 1.5% to 1.9% sits in the top ten. This entry comes from a study of blood T cell repertoires in COVID-19. Study in general: Samples came from the United States, Italy and Spain, spanning acute and convalescent COVID-19. From T cells, B-cell-depleted T cells, or PBMCs came the material, which was cDNA or gDNA.

The sample taken for sequencing was peripheral blood. The source of this sequence is a man aged 50 or older with acute or convalescent COVID-19.

The CDR3 region has the DNA TGTGCCAGCAGCTTAGACGGGCTAGCTTCCGAGCAGTACTTC. Its protein is CASSLDGLASEQYF. The chain has TRBV7-8 and TRBJ2-7, with D possibly being TRBD2 (5 bases). This CDR3 is built from 14 residues. In germline, CDR1 is SGHVS, CDR2 FQNEAQ. V was pared by 1 base and J by 6 bases, with 13 bases between.